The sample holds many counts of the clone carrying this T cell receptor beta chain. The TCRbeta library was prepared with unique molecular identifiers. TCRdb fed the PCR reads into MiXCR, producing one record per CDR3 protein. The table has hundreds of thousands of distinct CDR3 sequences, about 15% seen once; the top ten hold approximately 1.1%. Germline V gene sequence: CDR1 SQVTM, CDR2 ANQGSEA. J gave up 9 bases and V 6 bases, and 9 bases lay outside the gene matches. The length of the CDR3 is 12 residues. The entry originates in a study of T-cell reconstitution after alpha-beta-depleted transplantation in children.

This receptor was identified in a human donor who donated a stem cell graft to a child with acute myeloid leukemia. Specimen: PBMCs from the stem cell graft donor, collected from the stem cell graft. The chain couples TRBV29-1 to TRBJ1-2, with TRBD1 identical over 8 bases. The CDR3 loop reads CSVRTGQVSYTF. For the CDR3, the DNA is TGCAGCGTCCGGACAGGGCAAGTCAGCTACACCTTC.